Below are 12 T cell receptor beta chains sequenced from a single sample in a study of beta chain features in type 1 diabetes. Study results and limitations: Patients with Type 1 diabetes showed moderately but significantly shorter TCRB CDR3s in all four CD4+ subsets.

These receptors are not linked to any known antigen. The authors reverse transcribed all of the isolated RNA, so sequencing captured expressed TCRB transcripts. TCRdb keeps only in-frame clones here, not all; method: immunoSEQ multiplex PCR. The table has around 300,000 clones, approximately 15% seen once. Material for sequencing was naive CD4+ T cells from blood. Receptors originate from a man in his late teens or twenties with type 1 diabetes.

The chain employs TRBV19 and TRBJ2-3; D is perhaps TRBD1 (6 bases). Looked up from germline, CDR1 is LNHDA and CDR2 is SQIVND (reference sequence). V was shortened by 6 bases and J by 6 bases, with 10 bases between the two germline ends. The CDR3 runs to 12 residues. The CDR3 loop reads CASSQRGDTQYF. The CDR3 DNA follows: TGTGCCAGTAGCCAGAGGGGGGATACGCAGTATTTT.

This clone was found a few times. This rearrangement joins TRBV20-1 to TRBJ1-2; D may be TRBD1 (6 bases). The CDR3 covers 11 residues. V was clipped by 4 bases and J by 5 bases, with 8 bases between them. Germline assignment: CDR1 DFQATT and CDR2 SNEGSKA (reference sequence). The CDR3 sequence is CSAIQGYGYTF. DNA for the CDR3: TGCAGTGCTATACAGGGTTATGGCTACACCTTC.

The sample holds a few counts of this clone. The chain is built from TRBV5-1 and TRBJ2-1; 10 bases map to TRBD2. V shed 0 bases, J shed 6 bases, and the junction held 3 bases outside the gene matches. Germline CDR1 is SGHRS and CDR2 is YFSETQ. This CDR3 has 15 residues. CDR3 sequence: CASSLGAGGLNEQFF. DNA for the CDR3: TGCGCCAGCAGCTTGGGAGCGGGAGGGCTCAATGAGCAGTTCTTC. The whole variable domain, filled in from reference TRBV5-1 and TRBJ2-1, reads KAGVTQTPRYLIKTRGQQVTLSCSPISGHRSVSWYQQTPGQGLQFLFEYFSETQRNKGNFPGRFSGRQFSNSRSEMNVSTLELGDSALYLCASSLGAGGLNEQFFGPGTRLTVL.

This sequence joins TRBV28 and TRBJ1-5; D might be TRBD1 (6 bases). This CDR3 has 16 residues. V shed 5 bases and J shed 5 bases, with 19 bases lying between them. CDR1 is MDHEN, CDR2 SYDVKM, per germline. The CDR3 nucleotides read TGTGCCAGCAGTCCCCATACCGGGACAATCGATCAGCCCCAGCATTTT. This codes for CASSPHTGTIDQPQHF.

The V and J genes are TRBV13 and TRBJ1-3; a weak D match, TRBD1 (5 bases). The V end was cut by 2 bases, the J end by 8 bases, with 22 bases between. From germline, CDR1 is PRHDT and CDR2 FYEKMQ (reference sequence). This CDR3 has 17 amino acids. The CDR3, as DNA: TGTGCCAGCAGCTTATCCCCCTACAAGACGGGGGGTGACACCATATATTTT. This gives the protein CASSLSPYKTGGDTIYF.

The genes are TRBV5-1 and TRBJ2-5; D not resolved. Germline-derived CDR1 and CDR2 are SGHRS and YFSETQ. The CDR3 consists of 12 residues. V lost 7 bases and J lost 5, with 12 bases in between. The CDR3 region has the DNA TGCGCCAGCGGTCTACCCTCGGAGACCCAGTACTTC. Its protein product is CASGLPSETQYF.

This clone appeared once. The V and J genes are TRBV5-4 and TRBJ2-2; 8 positions match TRBD1. The germline CDR1 and CDR2 sequences are SGHNT and YYREEE (reference sequence). CDR3 length: 17 amino acids. J lost 6 bases, V lost 4 bases, and 14 bases had no gene match. CDR3 region: CASSPQSDRGGPGELFF. Written as DNA, the CDR3 is TGTGCCAGCAGCCCCCAATCCGACAGGGGCGGTCCCGGGGAGCTGTTTTTT.

V and J are TRBV30 and TRBJ2-7; 8 nucleotides line up with TRBD1. With V trimmed by 1 base and J by 6 bases, 5 bases remained unmatched. CDR1 and CDR2 from the germline V gene are GTSNPN and SVGIG (reference sequence). The CDR3 extends over 13 amino acids. For the CDR3, the DNA is TGTGCCTGGAGTGGGACAGGGACATCCGAGCAGTACTTC. Its translation is CAWSGTGTSEQYF.

This clone showed up just a few times. The DNA of the CDR3 is TGCGCCAGCAGCTTGGGACAGGGGTCCCAGTACTTC. It encodes CASSLGQGSQYF. The chain links TRBV5-1 to TRBJ2-5, with 8 nucleotides matching TRBD1. In germline, CDR1 is SGHRS, CDR2 YFSETQ. V trimming: 0 bases; J trimming: 9 bases; junction bases outside the gene matches: 1. CDR3 length equals 12 residues.

This clone was observed a few times. This chain connects TRBV18 to TRBJ1-1, with 8 bases aligning to TRBD1. The CDR3 is 16 amino acids. CDR1 is KGHSH and CDR2 is LQKENI in the germline V gene. With 2 bases clipped from V and 1 base from J, the junction kept 6 bases outside the gene matches. Here the CDR3 reads CASSPKTGAPNTEAFF. The CDR3 DNA is TGTGCCAGCTCACCAAAGACAGGGGCTCCGAACACTGAAGCTTTCTTT.

This chain links TRBV13 with TRBJ2-7; 11 bases align to TRBD1. Germline V lookup: CDR1 PRHDT, CDR2 FYEKMQ (reference sequence). The CDR3 is 16 residues long. V dropped 5 bases and J dropped 2; count of bases not matched to a gene: 8. The CDR3 sequence is CASSLSPGQGAYEQYF. The CDR3 nucleotides read TGTGCCAGCAGCCTTTCGCCGGGACAGGGGGCCTACGAGCAGTACTTC.

This clone was found a few times. V and J are TRBV2 and TRBJ1-5, with D perhaps matching TRBD1 (6 bases). V gave up 6 bases and J gave up 9 bases, with 45 bases separating them. Germline V gene lookup returns CDR1 SNHLY and CDR2 FYNNEI. This CDR3 is 23 amino acids long. This CDR3 is CASRVSGKFQPGVSGGGARPQHF. The CDR3 DNA sequence: TGTGCCAGCAGAGTTAGTGGAAAGTTCCAGCCCGGAGTTAGTGGAGGGGGGGCGAGGCCCCAGCATTTT.